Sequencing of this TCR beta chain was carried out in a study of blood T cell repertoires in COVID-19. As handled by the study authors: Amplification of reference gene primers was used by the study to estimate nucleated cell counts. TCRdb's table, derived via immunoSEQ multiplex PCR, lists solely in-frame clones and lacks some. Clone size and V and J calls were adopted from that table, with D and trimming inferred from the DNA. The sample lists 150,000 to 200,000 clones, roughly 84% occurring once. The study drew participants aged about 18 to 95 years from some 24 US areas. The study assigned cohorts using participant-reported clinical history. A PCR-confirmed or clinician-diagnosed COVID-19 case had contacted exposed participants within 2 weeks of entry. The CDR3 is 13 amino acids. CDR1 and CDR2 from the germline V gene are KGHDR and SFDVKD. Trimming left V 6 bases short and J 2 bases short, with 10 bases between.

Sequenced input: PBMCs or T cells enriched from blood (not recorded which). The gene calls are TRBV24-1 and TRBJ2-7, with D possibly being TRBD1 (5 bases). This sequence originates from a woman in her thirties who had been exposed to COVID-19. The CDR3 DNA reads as TGTGCCACCAGTTCAGGGAATACCTACGAGCAGTACTTC. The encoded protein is CATSSGNTYEQYF.